This TCR beta chain was recovered during a study of blood T cell repertoires in COVID-19. Study-level information: Acute and convalescent COVID-19 specimens originated in the United States, Italy and Spain.

Adults between roughly 18 and 89 years of age took part from 24 US areas. Donors of Cohort 3 who recovered were those that had two negative PCRs, clearance, or symptom resolution. Repertoires were generated with immunoSEQ multiplex PCR, while TCRdb's copy carries only in-frame clones and drops some. The table lists approximately 290,000 clones, approximately 85% of them singletons. This CDR3 has 13 residues. V was pared by 6 bases and J by 6 bases, with 12 bases between. The germline CDR1 and CDR2 sequences are MDHEN and SYDVKM. The chain employs TRBV28 and TRBJ1-5, with D perhaps TRBD1 (5 bases). The receptor was isolated from a woman in her 30s who had recovered from COVID-19. The source material was PBMCs or T cells enriched from blood (not recorded which). CDR3 sequence: CASRAGQGQPQHF. The CDR3, as DNA: TGTGCCAGCAGAGCGGGGCAGGGTCAGCCCCAGCATTTT.